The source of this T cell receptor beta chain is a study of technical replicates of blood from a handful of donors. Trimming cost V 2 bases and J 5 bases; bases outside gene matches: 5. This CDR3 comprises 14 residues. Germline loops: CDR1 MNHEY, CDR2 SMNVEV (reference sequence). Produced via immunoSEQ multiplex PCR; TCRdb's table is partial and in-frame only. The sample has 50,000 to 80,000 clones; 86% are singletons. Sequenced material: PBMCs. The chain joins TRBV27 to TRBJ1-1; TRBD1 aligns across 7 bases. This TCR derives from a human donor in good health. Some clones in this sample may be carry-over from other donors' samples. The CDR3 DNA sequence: TGTGCCAGCAGTTTAAGGCAGGGGGTGACTGAAGCTTTCTTT. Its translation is CASSLRQGVTEAFF.